There are many counts of the clone carrying this T cell receptor beta chain. TCRdb processed the 5' RACE reads anew with MiXCR; each CDR3 protein has one entry. The sample gives roughly 570,000 distinct CDR3 sequences, 9.6% of which show up once; around 3% is in the top ten. This sample was taken from a study of identical twins. Trimming removed 0 bases from V and 8 bases from J; junction bases left unmatched: 10. Per the germline V gene, CDR1 is LGHNA and CDR2 is YSLEER. This CDR3 has 16 residues. The data were also submitted as part of a second study, on yellow fever vaccine responses in identical twins.

The origin of this receptor is a woman younger than 35 in good health. The J gene is TRBJ2-1, the V gene TRBV4-3; 7 nucleotides match TRBD2. Source material: PBMCs. This CDR3 is CASSQEAAGVYDEQFF. CDR3 DNA sequence: TGCGCCAGCAGCCAAGAAGCGGCGGGAGTGTACGATGAGCAGTTCTTC.